Detailed here is one T cell receptor (beta chain). Some clones are missing from TCRdb's copy, which holds only in-frame ones; the method was immunoSEQ multiplex PCR. Here the sample spans about 180,000 clones, about four fifths being singletons. This sample is drawn from a study of blood T cell repertoires in COVID-19. Study at large: Acute-phase and convalescent COVID-19 samples originated in the United States, Italy and Spain.

V lost 5 bases, J lost 2 bases, and 5 bases stayed unmatched. The germline V gene has CDR1 SGHTA and CDR2 FQGNSA. The CDR3 spans 15 residues. Sequenced: peripheral blood. The J gene is TRBJ1-4, the V gene TRBV7-2, with TRBD1 matching over 7 bases. The receptor was isolated from a woman in her 70s with COVID-19, enrolled during active disease. The CDR3 spells CASSPRQGTNEKLFF. DNA for the CDR3: TGTGCCAGCAGCCCAAGACAGGGTACTAATGAAAAACTGTTTTTT.